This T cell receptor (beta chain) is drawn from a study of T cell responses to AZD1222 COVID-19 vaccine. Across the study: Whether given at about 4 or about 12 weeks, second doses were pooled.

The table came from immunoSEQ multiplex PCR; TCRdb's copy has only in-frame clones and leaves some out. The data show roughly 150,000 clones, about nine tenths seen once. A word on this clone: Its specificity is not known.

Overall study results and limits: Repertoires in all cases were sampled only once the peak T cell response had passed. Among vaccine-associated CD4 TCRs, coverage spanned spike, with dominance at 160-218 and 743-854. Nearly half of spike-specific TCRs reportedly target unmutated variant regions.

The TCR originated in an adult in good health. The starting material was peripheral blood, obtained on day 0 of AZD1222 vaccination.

In nucleotides, the CDR3 is TGTGCCAGCAGGGGACACCTCTCCTATAATTCACCCCTCCACTTT. Translated: CASRGHLSYNSPLHF. V usage is TRBV6-5 and J usage is TRBJ1-6; a weak D match, TRBD1 (6 bases). The CDR3 extends over 15 amino acids. The germline CDR1 and CDR2 sequences are MNHEY and SVGAGI. V lost 6 bases, J lost 0 bases, and 9 bases lay in between.